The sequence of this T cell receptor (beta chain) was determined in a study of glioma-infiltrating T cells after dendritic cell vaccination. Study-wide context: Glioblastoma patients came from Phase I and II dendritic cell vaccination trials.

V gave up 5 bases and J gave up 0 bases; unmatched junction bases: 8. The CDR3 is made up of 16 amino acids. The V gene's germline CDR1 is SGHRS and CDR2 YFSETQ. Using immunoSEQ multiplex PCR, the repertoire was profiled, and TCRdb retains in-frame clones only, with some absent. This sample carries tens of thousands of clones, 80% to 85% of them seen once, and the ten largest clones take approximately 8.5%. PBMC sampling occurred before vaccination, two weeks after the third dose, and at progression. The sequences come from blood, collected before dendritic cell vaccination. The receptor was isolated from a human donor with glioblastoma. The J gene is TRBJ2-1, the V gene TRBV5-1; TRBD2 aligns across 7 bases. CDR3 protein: CASRFHGGSSYNEQFF. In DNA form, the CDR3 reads TGCGCCAGCAGATTCCACGGGGGGAGCTCCTACAATGAGCAGTTCTTC.